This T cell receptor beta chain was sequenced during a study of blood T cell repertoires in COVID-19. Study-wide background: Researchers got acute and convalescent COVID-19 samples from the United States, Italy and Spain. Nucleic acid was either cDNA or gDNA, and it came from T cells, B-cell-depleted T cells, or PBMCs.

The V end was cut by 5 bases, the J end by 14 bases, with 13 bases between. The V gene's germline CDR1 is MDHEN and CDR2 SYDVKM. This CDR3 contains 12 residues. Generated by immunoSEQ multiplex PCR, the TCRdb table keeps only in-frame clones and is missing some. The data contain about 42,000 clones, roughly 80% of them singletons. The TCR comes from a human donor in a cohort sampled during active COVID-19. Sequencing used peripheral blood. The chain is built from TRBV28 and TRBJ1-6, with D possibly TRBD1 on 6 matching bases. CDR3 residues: CASSPKGQSLHF. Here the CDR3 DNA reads TGTGCCAGCAGTCCTAAGGGACAATCCCTCCACTTT.